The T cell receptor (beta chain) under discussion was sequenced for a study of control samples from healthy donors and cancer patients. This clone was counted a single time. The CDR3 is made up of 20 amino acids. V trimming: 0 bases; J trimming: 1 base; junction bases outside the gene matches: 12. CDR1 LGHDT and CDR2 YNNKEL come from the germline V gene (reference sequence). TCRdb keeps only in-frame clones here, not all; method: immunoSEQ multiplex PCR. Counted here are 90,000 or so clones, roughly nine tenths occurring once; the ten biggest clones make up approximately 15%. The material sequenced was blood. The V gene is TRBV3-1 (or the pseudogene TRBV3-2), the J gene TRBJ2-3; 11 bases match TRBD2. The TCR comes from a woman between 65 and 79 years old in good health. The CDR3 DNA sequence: TGTGCCAGCAGCCAAGATTTAGGGACTAGCGGAGGGATTGGCACAGATACGCAGTATTTT. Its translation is CASSQDLGTSGGIGTDTQYF.